This T cell receptor (beta chain) is drawn from a study of TIL therapy for anti-PD-1-resistant metastatic lung cancer. Sequencing used immunoSEQ v3. Some clones are missing from TCRdb's copy, which holds only in-frame ones; the method was immunoSEQ multiplex PCR. This sample yields more than 90,000 clones, of which 55% to 75% are seen a single time; approximately 9.9% belongs to the top ten. The germline CDR1 and CDR2 sequences are MDHEN and SYDVKM. The V end lost 1 base, the J end lost 3 bases, and 3 bases lay between the germline ends. The CDR3 is 13 residues long. Time point here: pre-treatment sample, taken before nivolumab and TIL therapy. Pleural nodules or supraclavicular lymph nodes made up most of the excised metastases sampled.

The source of this sequence is a person aged 25-85 years with non-small cell lung cancer. The V gene is TRBV28, the J gene TRBJ1-4, with D uncertain. Material: tumor tissue, obtained at baseline. CDR3 loop: CASSLLANEKLFF. The DNA for the CDR3 is TGTGCCAGCAGTTTATTGGCTAATGAAAAACTGTTTTTT. Full variable domain (missing parts from reference TRBV28 and TRBJ1-4): DVKVTQSSRYLVKRTGEKVFLECVQDMDHENMFWYRQDPGLGLRLIYFSYDVKMKEKGDIPEGYSVSREKKERFSLILESASTNQTSMYLCASSLLANEKLFFGSGTQLSVL.